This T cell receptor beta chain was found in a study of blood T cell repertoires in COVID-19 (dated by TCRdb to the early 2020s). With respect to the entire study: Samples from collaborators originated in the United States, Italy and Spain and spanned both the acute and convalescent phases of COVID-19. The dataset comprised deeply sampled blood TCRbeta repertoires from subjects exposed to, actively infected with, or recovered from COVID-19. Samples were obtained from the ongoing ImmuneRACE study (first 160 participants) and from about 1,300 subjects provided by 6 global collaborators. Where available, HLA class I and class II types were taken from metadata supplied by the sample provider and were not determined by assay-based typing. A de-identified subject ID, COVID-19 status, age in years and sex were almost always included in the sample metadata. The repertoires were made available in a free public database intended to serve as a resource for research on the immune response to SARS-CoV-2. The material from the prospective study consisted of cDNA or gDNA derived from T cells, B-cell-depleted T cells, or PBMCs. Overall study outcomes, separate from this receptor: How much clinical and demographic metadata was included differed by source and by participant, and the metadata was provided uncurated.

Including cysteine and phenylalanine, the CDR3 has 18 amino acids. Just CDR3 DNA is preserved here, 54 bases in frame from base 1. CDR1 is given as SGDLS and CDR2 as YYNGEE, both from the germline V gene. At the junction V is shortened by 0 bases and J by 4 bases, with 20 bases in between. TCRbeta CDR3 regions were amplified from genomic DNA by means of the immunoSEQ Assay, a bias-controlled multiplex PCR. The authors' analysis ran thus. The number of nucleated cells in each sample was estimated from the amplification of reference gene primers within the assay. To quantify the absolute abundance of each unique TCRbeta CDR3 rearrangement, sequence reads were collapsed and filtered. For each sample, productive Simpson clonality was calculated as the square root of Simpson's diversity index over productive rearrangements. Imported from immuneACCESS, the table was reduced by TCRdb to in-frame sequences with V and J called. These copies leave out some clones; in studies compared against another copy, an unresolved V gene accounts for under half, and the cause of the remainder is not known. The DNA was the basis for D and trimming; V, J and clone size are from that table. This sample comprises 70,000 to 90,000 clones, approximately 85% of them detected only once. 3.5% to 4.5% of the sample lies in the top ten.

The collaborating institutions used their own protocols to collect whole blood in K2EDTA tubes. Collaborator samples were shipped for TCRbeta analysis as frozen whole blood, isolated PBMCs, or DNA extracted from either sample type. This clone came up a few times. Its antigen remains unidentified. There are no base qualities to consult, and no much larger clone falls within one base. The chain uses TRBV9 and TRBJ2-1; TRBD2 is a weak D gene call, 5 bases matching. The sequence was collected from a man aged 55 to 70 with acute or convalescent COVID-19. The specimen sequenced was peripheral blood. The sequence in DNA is TGTGCCAGCAGCGTAGGAATCGGATCGGGGAGTCTTTACAATGAGCAGTTCTTC. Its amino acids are CASSVGIGSGSLYNEQFF.